These T cell receptor beta chains were read from a single sample in a study of blood T cell repertoires in COVID-19. Sequenced by immunoSEQ multiplex PCR; TCRdb stores in-frame clones only, minus some. Counted here are 300,000 to 400,000 clones, about 86% occurring once; the ten biggest clones make up roughly 4.2%. Sequencing input: PBMCs or T cells enriched from blood (not recorded which). Source of these receptors: a woman aged 40 to 50 with acute COVID-19. Each CDR3 is given with its conserved first and last residue. Fields, in order: V gene, clone size, D gene, J gene, CDR3 DNA, CDR3 protein. The D gene is left open where the match is weak. Expanded clones get a size class; other rows say once, few or many, or leave the size out.

TRBV9	NA	TRBD2	TRBJ2-6	TGTGCCAGCAGCGTGGGGGGACTAGCCTCTGGGGCCAACGTCCTGACTTTC	CASSVGGLASGANVLTF
TRBV5-6	NA	NA	TRBJ1-2	TGTGCCAGCAGCTTGGACAGGATCTCCTATGGCTACACCTTC	CASSLDRISYGYTF
TRBV19	NA	NA	TRBJ1-2	TGTGCCAGTAGTATACAGGGAGGGGGGCGCGGCTACACCTTC	CASSIQGGGRGYTF
TRBV21-1	NA	NA	TRBJ1-1	TGTGCCAGCAGCAGCCGGGACAGGAACACTGAAGCTTTCTTT	CASSSRDRNTEAFF
TRBV6-2/TRBV6-3	NA	TRBD2	TRBJ2-2	TGTGCCAGCAGTACAGGACTAGCGGGCTGGCGGGGCACCGGGGAGCTGTTTTTT	CASSTGLAGWRGTGELFF
TRBV28	NA	NA	TRBJ1-6	TGTGCCAGCAGCCTCAGGGATTTGTTTTGGTCACCCCTCCACTTT	CASSLRDLFWSPLHF
TRBV2	few	TRBD1	TRBJ2-3	TGTGCCAGCGGACAGGACACAGATACGCAGTATTTT	CASGQDTDTQYF
TRBV6-6	NA	TRBD2	TRBJ2-2	TGTGCCAGCAGTCCAATACCAGCGGGAGGACCCACCGGGGAGCTGTTTTTT	CASSPIPAGGPTGELFF
TRBV7-9	NA	NA	TRBJ1-3	TGTGCCAGCAGCAGGGCTACTGGAAACACCATATATTTT	CASSRATGNTIYF
TRBV3-1/TRBV3-2	NA	NA	TRBJ1-2	TGTGCCAGCAGCCAAGGACTTGCCGCCTATGGCTACACCTTC	CASSQGLAAYGYTF
TRBV5-1	NA	TRBD2	TRBJ2-3	TGCGCCAGCAGCCTCGGGACTAGGACAGATACGCAGTATTTT	CASSLGTRTDTQYF
TRBV28	NA	NA	TRBJ1-5	TGTGCCAGCACCCCCAACGGGGGTCAGCCCCAGCATTTT	CASTPNGGQPQHF
TRBV27	NA	NA	TRBJ2-3	TGTGCCAGCAGTTTATCGTGGGGGCCGCTCACAGATACGCAGTATTTT	CASSLSWGPLTDTQYF
TRBV4-3	NA	NA	TRBJ2-5	TGCGCCAGCAGCCAATACGGGGAGACCCAGTACTTC	CASSQYGETQYF
TRBV5-5	NA	NA	TRBJ1-5	TGTGCCAGCAGCTTCGCATTTGAGAATCAGCCCCAGCATTTT	CASSFAFENQPQHF
TRBV5-1	NA	TRBD2	TRBJ2-7	TGCGCCAGCAGCTTAGGACTAGCGGAGGGCGAGCAGTACTTC	CASSLGLAEGEQYF
TRBV7-2	NA	NA	TRBJ2-3	TGTGCCAGCAGCTCCCAGGGGGGCGCCGGCACAGATACGCAGTATTTT	CASSSQGGAGTDTQYF
TRBV19	NA	TRBD2	TRBJ2-1	TGTGCCAGTAGTATCGGGCTAGCGGGAACTTCCTACAATGAGCAGTTCTTC	CASSIGLAGTSYNEQFF
TRBV6-6	NA	NA	TRBJ1-2	TGTGCCAGCAGTTGGTCGGGGGAGAGGCATGGCTACACCTTC	CASSWSGERHGYTF
TRBV7-3	NA	TRBD2	TRBJ2-1	TGTGCCAGCAGCTTAACTAGCGGGAGAGGGCATGAGCAGTTCTTC	CASSLTSGRGHEQFF
TRBV14	NA	TRBD1	TRBJ1-2	TGTGCCAGCAGCCGGGGACAGAGATCGGGCTACACCTTC	CASSRGQRSGYTF
TRBV6-5	NA	TRBD1	TRBJ1-5	TGTGCCAGCATTTCAGGGGGTACGGCTCAGCCCCAGCATTTT	CASISGGTAQPQHF
TRBV27	NA	NA	TRBJ2-5	TGTGCCAGCAGTCCCCGGGATAGCACCGGGGAGACCCAGTACTTC	CASSPRDSTGETQYF
TRBV7-2	once	TRBD1	TRBJ2-2	TGTGCCAGCAGCCGTAGGGACAGCGGAACCGGGGAGCTGTTTTTT	CASSRRDSGTGELFF
TRBV7-2	NA	NA	TRBJ1-5	TGTGCCAGCAGCCCCCGGGGAGGTCAGCCCCAGCATTTT	CASSPRGGQPQHF
TRBV18	NA	TRBD2	TRBJ2-5	TGTGCCAGCTCACCACCGGGTAGCGGGAGGAAAGAGACCCAGTACTTC	CASSPPGSGRKETQYF
TRBV5-1	NA	TRBD2	TRBJ2-3	TGCGCCAGCAGCTTAGTAAGCGGGGGGGCGGATACGCAGTATTTT	CASSLVSGGADTQYF
TRBV6-2/TRBV6-3	NA	TRBD2	TRBJ2-3	TGTGCCAGCAGCCTAGGACTAGTCCGGGATACGCAGTATTTT	CASSLGLVRDTQYF
TRBV4-3	NA	TRBD1	TRBJ1-5	TGCGCCAGCAGCCTGGACAGGGGTACCAATCAGCCCCAGCATTTT	CASSLDRGTNQPQHF
TRBV29-1	NA	TRBD1	TRBJ1-3	TGCAGCGGACAGGGATCTGGAAACACCATATATTTT	CSGQGSGNTIYF
TRBV7-2	NA	TRBD2	TRBJ2-1	TGTGCCAGCAGCTTCACCGGGACTACAATTGAGCAGTTCTTC	CASSFTGTTIEQFF
TRBV2	once	TRBD2	TRBJ2-5	TGTGCCAGCAGTGTTACTAGCGGACAAGAGACCCAGTACTTC	CASSVTSGQETQYF
TRBV23-1	NA	TRBD1	TRBJ1-1	TGCGCCAGCGGGCGAGAAGGGGGCGGTTTAAACACTGAAGCTTTCTTT	CASGREGGGLNTEAFF
TRBV28	NA	NA	TRBJ2-1	TGTGCCAGCAGCCCTACTAATGGCGGGGCCTACAATGAGCAGTTCTTC	CASSPTNGGAYNEQFF
TRBV6-2/TRBV6-3	NA	NA	TRBJ1-5	TGTGCCAGCAGTTACTCAGGAGGGAACAATCAGCCCCAGCATTTT	CASSYSGGNNQPQHF
TRBV6-5	NA	NA	TRBJ1-2	TGTGCCAGCAGTTACGGGTCGGGCTATGGCTACACCTTC	CASSYGSGYGYTF
TRBV23-1	NA	TRBD1	TRBJ1-6	TGCGCCAGCAGTCAACGGTTTCCTCAGGGGGCAAGAAGATCACCCCTCCACTTT	CASSQRFPQGARRSPLHF
TRBV5-4	NA	NA	TRBJ2-2	TGTGCCAGCAGCTTGGACCTAGCCGGGGAGCTGTTTTTT	CASSLDLAGELFF
TRBV7-9	NA	TRBD1	TRBJ1-1	TGTGCCAGCAGCTCTCGACAGGGGGCGAACACTGAAGCTTTCTTT	CASSSRQGANTEAFF
TRBV5-1	NA	NA	TRBJ2-7	TGCGCCAGCAGCCTCGGACTCGGCTACGAGCAGTACTTC	CASSLGLGYEQYF
TRBV27	NA	TRBD1	TRBJ1-2	TGTGCCAGCAGTTCGTATTTATTAGAAGGGACAGGGGATGGCTACACCTTC	CASSSYLLEGTGDGYTF
TRBV7-8	once	NA	TRBJ1-5	TGTGCCAGCAGCCTACAGGGTGCGGTCAAACCAGACCCATCACGCAATCAGCCCCAGCATTTT	CASSLQGAVKPDPSRNQPQHF
TRBV2	NA	NA	TRBJ2-2	TGTGCCAGCACTTCGGACAGGAACACCGGGGAGCTGTTTTTT	CASTSDRNTGELFF
TRBV6-5	NA	TRBD1	TRBJ1-6	TGTGCCAGCAGTTCCGGGACAGGGTATTCACCCCTCCACTTT	CASSSGTGYSPLHF
TRBV5-4	NA	NA	TRBJ2-1	TGTGCCAGCAGCTTGGAGACGGGAGAGGGAAATGAGCAGTTCTTC	CASSLETGEGNEQFF
TRBV5-1	NA	TRBD2	TRBJ2-5	TGCGCCAGCAGCCCCGGTCGGATCGGGGTGGCGGGGGACCAAGAGACCCAGTACTTC	CASSPGRIGVAGDQETQYF
TRBV6-6	NA	NA	TRBJ2-7	TGTGCCAGCAAGGGTCCGGGACTGACCTACGAGCAGTACTTC	CASKGPGLTYEQYF
TRBV28	NA	TRBD1	TRBJ1-1	TGTGCCAGCAGTTTATGGGCCATCAGGGGGCACACTGAAGCTTTCTTT	CASSLWAIRGHTEAFF
TRBV11-2	NA	NA	TRBJ1-3	TGTGCCAGCAGCATCCGACCGGGACAAGGCTCTGGAAACACCATATATTTT	CASSIRPGQGSGNTIYF
TRBV27	NA	TRBD1	TRBJ1-2	TGTGCCAGCAGTTTTCCGATCGGACAGGGGGCGAGCGGCTACACCTTC	CASSFPIGQGASGYTF
TRBV6-6	NA	TRBD2	TRBJ2-2	TGTGCCAGCAGTCAGGGAGGACATGGCCAGGGAGGGACCGGGGAGCTGTTTTTT	CASSQGGHGQGGTGELFF
TRBV11-2	NA	TRBD1	TRBJ1-2	TGTGCCAGCAGCTTAGCCCCGAACAGGGGAGGTGGCTACACCTTC	CASSLAPNRGGGYTF
TRBV14	NA	NA	TRBJ2-7	TGTGCCAGCAACCCATCCGCGGGAATTGAGCAGTACTTC	CASNPSAGIEQYF